This TCR beta chain is from a study of T cells in Graves' hyperthyroidism and ophthalmopathy. Study results and caveats: For ophthalmopathy, model prediction preceded onset by a median 6.5 months.

CDR3 length: 16 amino acids. The germline V gene encodes CDR1 MNHNS and CDR2 SASEGT. Trimming left V 5 bases short and J 4 bases short, with 20 bases between. Concerning this clonotype: Its antigen is undetermined.

RNA transcripts served as the template for amplifying TCR beta CDR3 regions. The HTBI set primed first-round TCR CDR3 RT-PCR. From the multiplex PCR reads, TCRdb called clonotypes with MiXCR, one entry per CDR3 protein. The sample records 300,000 or so distinct CDR3 sequences, 18% being singletons. The V and J genes are TRBV6-1 and TRBJ1-1; a weak D match, TRBD1 (5 bases). The sequence came from a woman aged 45-59 years with Graves' hyperthyroidism. The sample was blood. The CDR3 coding sequence is TGTGCCAGCAGTAGGGCCCCCGGGGGAGGGAGCACTGAAGCTTTCTTT. Encoded protein: CASSRAPGGGSTEAFF.